This T cell receptor beta chain emerged from a study of cytomegalovirus exposure and HLA in healthy donors. Findings and limits, study-wide: Analyses of presence/absence relied on an assumption of roughly uniform sequencing depth across donors.

It was with 60 Vbeta and 13 Jbeta primers that the PCR ran. Using immunoSEQ multiplex PCR, the repertoire was profiled, and TCRdb retains in-frame clones only, with some absent. Found here are 150,000 or so clones, roughly 80% of them singletons; the top ten hold 1.5% to 2%. The CDR3 consists of 19 residues. Germline V gives CDR1 MNHEY, CDR2 SMNVEV (reference sequence). The ends were cut back, 5 bases at V and 0 bases at J, with 20 bases in the middle. In the case of this clone: What it binds is not known.

There were likely unrecorded immune exposures, though donors were nominally healthy when sampled. This receptor was obtained from a young man in good health and CMV-seronegative. This chain connects TRBV27 to TRBJ2-6, with TRBD1 as a possible D gene (7 bases). The sample consisted of PBMCs. The CDR3 region has the DNA TGTGCCAGCAGTCCAGGGGGGACCCCCGGCGGCTCTGGGGCCAACGTCCTGACTTTC. This translates into CASSPGGTPGGSGANVLTF.